Given below is one T cell receptor beta chain in context. The same CDR3 can be traced to other DNA sequences in this sample. Participant ages covered roughly 18 to 89 years across 24 US areas. The recovered donors of Cohort 3 showed two negative PCRs, clearance, or symptom resolution. The data stem from a study of blood T cell repertoires in COVID-19. Produced via immunoSEQ multiplex PCR; TCRdb's table is partial and in-frame only. In the table there are some 330,000 clones, 92% of which are singletons. Sample: PBMCs or T cells enriched from blood (not recorded which). The source of this sequence is a woman aged 25 to 39 who had recovered from COVID-19.

CDR3 coding DNA: TGTGCCAGCAGTTCCTCAGGGGCTGGGGCCAACGTCCTGACTTTC. Its translation: CASSSSGAGANVLTF. The chain is built from TRBV28 and TRBJ2-6, with TRBD1 as a possible D gene (6 bases). The CDR3 consists of 15 residues. The V gene lost 4 bases and the J gene lost 2 bases, with 9 bases spanning the gap. Germline V lookup: CDR1 MDHEN, CDR2 SYDVKM.